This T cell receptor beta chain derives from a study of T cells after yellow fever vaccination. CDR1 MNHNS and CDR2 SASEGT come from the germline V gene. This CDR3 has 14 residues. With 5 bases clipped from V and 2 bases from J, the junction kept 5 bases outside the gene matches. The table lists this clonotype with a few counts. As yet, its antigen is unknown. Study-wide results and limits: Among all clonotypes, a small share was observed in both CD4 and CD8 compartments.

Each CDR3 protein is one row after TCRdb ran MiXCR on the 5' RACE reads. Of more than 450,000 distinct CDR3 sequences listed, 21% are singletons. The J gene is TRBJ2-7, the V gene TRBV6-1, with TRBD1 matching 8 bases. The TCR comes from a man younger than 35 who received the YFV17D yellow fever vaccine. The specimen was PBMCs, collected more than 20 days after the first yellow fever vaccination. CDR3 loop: CASSRQGTTYEQYV. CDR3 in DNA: TGTGCCAGCAGTAGACAGGGGACAACCTACGAGCAGTACGTC.